The source of this T cell receptor (beta chain) is a study of blood T cell repertoires in COVID-19. Study-wide context: Samples taken during acute and convalescent COVID-19 were collected in the United States, Italy and Spain.

In the source study's methods: Using reference gene primer amplification, nucleated cell counts were estimated. The method was immunoSEQ multiplex PCR; TCRdb's version includes in-frame clones alone and lacks a portion of them. V, J and clone size derive from that table, while D and trimming were established from the DNA sequence. The sample yields about 41,000 clones, approximately 80% seen once. The CDR3 is 16 amino acids. CDR1 is SGHKS, CDR2 YYEKEE, per germline (reference sequence). V dropped 0 bases and J dropped 1; count of bases not matched to a gene: 5. This clone was seen a handful of times. The receptor's source is an older woman with acute or convalescent COVID-19. Source material: peripheral blood. This sequence joins TRBV5-5 and TRBJ1-2; 8 bases agree with TRBD1. The CDR3 reads CASSLAVTGGNYGYTF. The CDR3 nucleotides read TGTGCCAGCAGCTTGGCCGTAACAGGGGGTAACTATGGCTACACCTTC.